The 14 T cell receptor beta chains presented below share a single source sample, sequenced in a study of T cell responses to AZD1222 COVID-19 vaccine. Method: immunoSEQ multiplex PCR; TCRdb's copy keeps in-frame clones and lacks some. The sample carries 65,000 to 75,000 clones, roughly 84% recorded once. The material sequenced was peripheral blood, taken on day 0 of AZD1222 vaccination. All receptors come from an adult in good health.

This clone has a single count. V usage is TRBV19 and J usage is TRBJ1-2, with D perhaps matching TRBD1 (5 bases). Germline CDR1 reads LNHDA; CDR2 reads SQIVND (reference sequence). This CDR3 comprises 14 residues. V dropped 3 bases and J dropped 8 bases, with 16 bases sitting between them. In DNA form, the CDR3 reads TGTGCCAGTAGTATCCCCGGGACGGTGAAGGGCTACACCTTC. Protein product: CASSIPGTVKGYTF.

The chain couples TRBV27 to TRBJ2-5; TRBD1 matches 10 bases. V lost 5 bases and J lost 3; bases outside the gene matches: 3. The CDR3 consists of 14 residues. Germline assignment: CDR1 MNHEY and CDR2 SMNVEV (reference sequence). The CDR3 coding sequence is TGTGCCAGCAGTCTGGGACAGGGGAAAGAGACCCAGTACTTC. Translation gives CASSLGQGKETQYF.

This clone was counted once. This sequence joins TRBV9 and TRBJ1-4; D gene unclear. From germline, CDR1 is SGDLS and CDR2 YYNGEE. V dropped 0 bases and J dropped 10 bases, with 13 bases sitting between them. The CDR3 length is 14 residues. The CDR3 DNA follows: TGTGCCAGCAGCGTAGGGGTGGGAAGCGGAAAACTGTTTTTT. Its translation is CASSVGVGSGKLFF.

This clone was counted only a few times. The rearrangement uses TRBV12-3 or TRBV12-4 and TRBJ2-3; D may correspond to TRBD1 or TRBD2 (6 bases each). The CDR3 consists of 12 residues. The V and J ends lost 3 bases and 14 bases respectively, with 15 bases between them. DNA for the CDR3: TGTGCCAGCAGTTTGGGGGGCCCCTTTCCGTATTTT. Its protein product is CASSLGGPFPYF.

V and J are TRBV7-9 and TRBJ1-2; TRBD1 is a possible D gene (5 bases). The germline gives CDR1 SEHNR, CDR2 FQNEAQ (reference sequence). Trimming shortened V by 5 bases and J by 4 bases, and 14 bases separated the two germline ends. The CDR3 runs 14 residues. For the CDR3, the DNA is TGTGCCAGCAGCCCTCGGGACGGAGTCTATGGCTACACCTTC. Residues: CASSPRDGVYGYTF.

The chain couples TRBV28 to TRBJ2-7, with D hard to call. This CDR3 region has 11 residues. Germline V gene data show CDR1 as MDHEN and CDR2 as SYDVKM. The V end lost 7 bases, the J end lost 2 bases, and 6 bases lay between the germline ends. CDR3 amino acids: CASTKTYEQYF. CDR3 in DNA: TGTGCCAGCACCAAAACCTACGAGCAGTACTTC.

The chain combines TRBV5-5 with TRBJ1-4; maybe TRBD1 (5 bases). This CDR3 is built from 15 residues. CDR1 and CDR2 (germline): SGHKS, YYEKEE (reference sequence). V lost 3 bases, J lost 5 bases, and 14 bases lay in between. In DNA, the CDR3 is TGTGCCAGCAGCTGGGAAGGGACCCCCAATGAAAAACTGTTTTTT. As protein: CASSWEGTPNEKLFF.

The rearrangement uses TRBV10-3 and TRBJ2-1; TRBD1 agrees at 9 bases. Germline V CDR1 and CDR2: ENHRY, SYGVKD. The CDR3 consists of 13 residues. J was trimmed by 5 bases and V by 4 bases; bases with no gene match: 0. The CDR3 spells CAISGDRDNEQFF. DNA of the CDR3: TGTGCCATCAGTGGGGACAGGGACAATGAGCAGTTCTTC.

The J gene is TRBJ1-4, the V gene TRBV11-2; 7 bases match TRBD1. V was clipped by 8 bases and J by 0 bases; unmatched bases: 0. There are 13 residues in the CDR3. Germline assignment: CDR1 SGHAT and CDR2 FQNNGV. The CDR3 bases are TGTGCCAGCGGGACAGCAACTAATGAAAAACTGTTTTTT. The encoded protein is CASGTATNEKLFF.

The J gene is TRBJ2-5, the V gene TRBV6-5; 9 nucleotides match TRBD1. This CDR3 is built from 13 residues. Germline trimming cut 6 bases from V and 3 bases from J; bases unmatched to any gene: 2. The germline V gene has CDR1 MNHEY and CDR2 SVGAGI. The CDR3 sequence is CASRRTGEETQYF. As DNA, the CDR3 is TGTGCCAGCAGGAGGACAGGGGAAGAGACCCAGTACTTC.

J is TRBJ2-2 and V is TRBV7-2; D call uncertain. This CDR3 region has 13 residues. V gave up 8 bases and J gave up 5 bases, with 12 bases separating them. CDR1 is SGHTA and CDR2 is FQGNSA in the germline V gene. The CDR3 DNA reads as TGTGCCAGCCATCCGGTACGGACCGGGGAGCTGTTTTTT. It specifies CASHPVRTGELFF.

The chain employs TRBV6-5 and TRBJ2-2; possibly TRBD2 for D (7 bases). V dropped 6 bases and J dropped 8 bases, with 19 bases sitting between them. The germline V gene has CDR1 MNHEY and CDR2 SVGAGI. The length of the CDR3 is 15 residues. The CDR3 is CASSQLGGPLGELFF. The DNA of the CDR3 is TGTGCCAGCAGCCAACTGGGGGGGCCTTTAGGGGAGCTGTTTTTT.

The chain links TRBV15 to TRBJ1-2, with D perhaps matching TRBD1 (6 bases). V lost 0 bases, J lost 1 base, and 9 bases lay in between. Germline V gene sequence: CDR1 LNHNV, CDR2 YYDKDF (reference sequence). CDR3 length: 15 residues. CDR3 in amino acids: CATSRDTGINYGYTF. The CDR3 bases are TGTGCCACCAGCAGAGATACAGGGATTAACTATGGCTACACCTTC.

The rearrangement joins TRBV19 to TRBJ2-2; 7 nucleotides agree with TRBD1. From germline, CDR1 is LNHDA and CDR2 SQIVND (reference sequence). The junction had 5 bases not matched to a gene; V was cut back by 6 bases and J by 4 bases. The CDR3 spans 14 residues. Here the CDR3 DNA reads TGTGCCAGTAGGACAGGGCTGGTCACCGGGGAGCTGTTTTTT. It translates to CASRTGLVTGELFF. The whole variable domain, filled in from reference TRBV19 and TRBJ2-2, reads DGGITQSPKYLFRKEGQNVTLSCEQNLNHDAMYWYRQDPGQGLRLIYYSQIVNDFQKGDIAEGYSVSREKKESFPLTVTSAQKNPTAFYLCASRTGLVTGELFFGEGSRLTVL.